This TCR beta chain was sequenced for a study of response to subunit inactivated influenza vaccine. Overall study results and limits: It was the authors' suggestion that each seasonal influenza vaccination recruits few new T cells.

CDR1 is LGHNA and CDR2 is YSLEER in the germline V gene. The CDR3 consists of 16 residues. V was cut by 0 bases and J by 7 bases, with 19 bases left in between. Only a few counts were recorded for this clonotype. Its antigen is unknown. TCRdb re-derived calls from the RT-PCR reads in MiXCR, one entry per CDR3 protein. Here the sample spans about 780,000 distinct CDR3 sequences, 15% to 20% being singletons. The sequencing here drew on PBMCs from blood, taken 4 to 6 days after vaccination. The chain links TRBV4-3 to TRBJ2-7; no firm D call. The receptor was derived from a middle-aged man who received an inactivated influenza vaccine. The CDR3: CASSQDEAGPRWEQYF. CDR3 nucleotide sequence: TGCGCCAGCAGCCAAGATGAAGCAGGACCACGATGGGAGCAGTACTTC.